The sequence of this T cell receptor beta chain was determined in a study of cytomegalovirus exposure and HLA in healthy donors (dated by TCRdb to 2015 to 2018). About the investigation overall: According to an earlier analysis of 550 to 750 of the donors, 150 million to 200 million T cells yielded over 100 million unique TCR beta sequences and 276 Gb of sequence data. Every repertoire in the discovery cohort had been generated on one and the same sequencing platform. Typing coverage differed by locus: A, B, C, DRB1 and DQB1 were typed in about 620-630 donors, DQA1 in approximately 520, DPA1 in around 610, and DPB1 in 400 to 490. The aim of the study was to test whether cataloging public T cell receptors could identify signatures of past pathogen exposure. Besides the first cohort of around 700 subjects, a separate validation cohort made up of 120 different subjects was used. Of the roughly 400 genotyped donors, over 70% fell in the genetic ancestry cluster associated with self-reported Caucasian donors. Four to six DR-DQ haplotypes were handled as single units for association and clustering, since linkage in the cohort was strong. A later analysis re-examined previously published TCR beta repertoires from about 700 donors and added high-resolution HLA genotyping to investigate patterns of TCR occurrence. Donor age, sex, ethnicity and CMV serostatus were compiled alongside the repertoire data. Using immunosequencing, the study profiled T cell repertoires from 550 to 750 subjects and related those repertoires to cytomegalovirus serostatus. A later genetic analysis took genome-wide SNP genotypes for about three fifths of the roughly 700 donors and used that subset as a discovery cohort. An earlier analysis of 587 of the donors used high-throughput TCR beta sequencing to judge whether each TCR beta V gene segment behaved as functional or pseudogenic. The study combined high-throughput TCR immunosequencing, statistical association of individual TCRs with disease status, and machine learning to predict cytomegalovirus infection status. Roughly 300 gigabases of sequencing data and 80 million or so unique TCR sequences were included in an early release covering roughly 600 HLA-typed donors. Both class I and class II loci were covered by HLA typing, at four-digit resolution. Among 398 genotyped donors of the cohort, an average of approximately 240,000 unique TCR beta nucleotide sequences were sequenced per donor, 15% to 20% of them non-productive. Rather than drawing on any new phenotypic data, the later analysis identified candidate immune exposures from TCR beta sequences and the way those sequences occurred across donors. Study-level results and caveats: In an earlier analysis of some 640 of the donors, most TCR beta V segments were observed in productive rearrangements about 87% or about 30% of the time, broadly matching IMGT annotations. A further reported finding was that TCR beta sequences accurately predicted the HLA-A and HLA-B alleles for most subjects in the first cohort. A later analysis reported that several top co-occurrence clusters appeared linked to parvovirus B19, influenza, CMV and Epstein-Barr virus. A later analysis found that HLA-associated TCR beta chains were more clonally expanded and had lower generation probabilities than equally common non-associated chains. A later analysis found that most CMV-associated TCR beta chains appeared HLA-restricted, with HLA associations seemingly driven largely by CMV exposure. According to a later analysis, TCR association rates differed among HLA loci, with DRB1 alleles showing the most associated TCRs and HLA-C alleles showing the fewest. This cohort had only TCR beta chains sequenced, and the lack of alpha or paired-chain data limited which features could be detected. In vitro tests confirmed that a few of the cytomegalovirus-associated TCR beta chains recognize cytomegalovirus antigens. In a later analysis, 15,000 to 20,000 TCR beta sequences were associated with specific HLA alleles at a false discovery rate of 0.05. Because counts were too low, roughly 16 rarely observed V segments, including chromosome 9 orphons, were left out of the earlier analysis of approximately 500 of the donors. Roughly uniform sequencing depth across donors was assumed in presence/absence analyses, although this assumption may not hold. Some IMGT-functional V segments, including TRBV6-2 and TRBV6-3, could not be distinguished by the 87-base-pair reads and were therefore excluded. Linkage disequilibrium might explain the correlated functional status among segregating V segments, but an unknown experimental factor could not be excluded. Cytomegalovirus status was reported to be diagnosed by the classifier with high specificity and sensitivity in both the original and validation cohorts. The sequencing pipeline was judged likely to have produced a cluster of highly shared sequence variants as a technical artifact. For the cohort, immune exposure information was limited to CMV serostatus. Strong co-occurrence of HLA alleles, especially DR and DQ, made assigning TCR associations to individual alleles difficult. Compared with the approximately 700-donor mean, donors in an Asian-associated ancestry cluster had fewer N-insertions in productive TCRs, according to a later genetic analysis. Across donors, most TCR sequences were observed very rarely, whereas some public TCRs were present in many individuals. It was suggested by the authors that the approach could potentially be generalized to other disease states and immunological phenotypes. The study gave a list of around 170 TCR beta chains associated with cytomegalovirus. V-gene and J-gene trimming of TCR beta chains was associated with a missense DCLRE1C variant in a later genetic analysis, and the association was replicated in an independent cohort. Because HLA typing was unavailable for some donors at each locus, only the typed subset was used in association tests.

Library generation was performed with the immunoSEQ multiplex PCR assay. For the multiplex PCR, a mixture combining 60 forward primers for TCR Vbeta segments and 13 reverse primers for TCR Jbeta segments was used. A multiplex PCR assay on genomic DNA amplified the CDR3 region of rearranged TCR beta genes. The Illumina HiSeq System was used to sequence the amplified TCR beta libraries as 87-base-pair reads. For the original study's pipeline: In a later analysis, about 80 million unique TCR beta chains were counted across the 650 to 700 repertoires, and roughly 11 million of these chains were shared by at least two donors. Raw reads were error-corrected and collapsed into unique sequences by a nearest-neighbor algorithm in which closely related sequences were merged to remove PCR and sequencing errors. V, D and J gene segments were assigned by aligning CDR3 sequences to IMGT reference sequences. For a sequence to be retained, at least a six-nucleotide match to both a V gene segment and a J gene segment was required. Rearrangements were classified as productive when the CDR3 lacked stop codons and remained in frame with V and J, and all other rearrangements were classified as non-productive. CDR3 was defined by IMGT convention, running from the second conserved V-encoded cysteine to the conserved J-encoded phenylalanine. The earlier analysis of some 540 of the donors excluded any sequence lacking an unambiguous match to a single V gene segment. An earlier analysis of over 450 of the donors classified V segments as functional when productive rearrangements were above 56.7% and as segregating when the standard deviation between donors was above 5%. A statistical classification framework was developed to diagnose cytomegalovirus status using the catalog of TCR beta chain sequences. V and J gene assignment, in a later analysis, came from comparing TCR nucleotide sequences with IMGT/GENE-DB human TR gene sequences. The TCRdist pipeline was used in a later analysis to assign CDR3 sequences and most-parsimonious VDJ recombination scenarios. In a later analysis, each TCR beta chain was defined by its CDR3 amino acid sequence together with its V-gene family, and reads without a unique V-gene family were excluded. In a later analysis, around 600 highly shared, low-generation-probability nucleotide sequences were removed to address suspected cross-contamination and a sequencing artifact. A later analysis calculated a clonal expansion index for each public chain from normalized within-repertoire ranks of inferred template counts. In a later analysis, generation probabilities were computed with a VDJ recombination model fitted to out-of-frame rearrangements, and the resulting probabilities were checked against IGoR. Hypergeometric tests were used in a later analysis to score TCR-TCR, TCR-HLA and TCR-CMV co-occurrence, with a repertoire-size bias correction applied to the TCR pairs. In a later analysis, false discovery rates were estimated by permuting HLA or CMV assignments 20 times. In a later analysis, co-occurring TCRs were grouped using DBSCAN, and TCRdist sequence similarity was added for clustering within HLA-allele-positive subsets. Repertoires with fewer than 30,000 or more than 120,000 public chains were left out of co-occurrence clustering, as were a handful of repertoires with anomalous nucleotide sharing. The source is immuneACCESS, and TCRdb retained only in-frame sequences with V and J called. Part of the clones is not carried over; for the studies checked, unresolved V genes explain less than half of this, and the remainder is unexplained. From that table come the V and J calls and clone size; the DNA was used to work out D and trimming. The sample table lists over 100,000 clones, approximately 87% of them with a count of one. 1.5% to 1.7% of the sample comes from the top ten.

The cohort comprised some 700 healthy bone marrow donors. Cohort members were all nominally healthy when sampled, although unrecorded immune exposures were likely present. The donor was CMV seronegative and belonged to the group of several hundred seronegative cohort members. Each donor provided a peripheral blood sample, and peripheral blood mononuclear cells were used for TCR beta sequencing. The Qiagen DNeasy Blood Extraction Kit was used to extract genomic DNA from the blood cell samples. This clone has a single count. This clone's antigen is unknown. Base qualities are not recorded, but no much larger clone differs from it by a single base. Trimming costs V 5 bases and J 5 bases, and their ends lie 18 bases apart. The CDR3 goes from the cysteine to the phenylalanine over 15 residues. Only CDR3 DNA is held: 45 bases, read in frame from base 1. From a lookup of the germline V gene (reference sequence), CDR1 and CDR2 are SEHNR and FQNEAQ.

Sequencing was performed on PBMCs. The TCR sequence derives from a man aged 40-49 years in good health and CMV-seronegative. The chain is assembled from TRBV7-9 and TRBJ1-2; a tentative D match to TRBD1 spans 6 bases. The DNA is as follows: TGTGCCAGCAGCCTAGGGGCAGGGGCCGGGTATGGCTACACCTTC. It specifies CASSLGAGAGYGYTF.